These 7 T cell receptor beta chains came from one sample sequenced in a study of identical twins. Via MiXCR, TCRdb re-called the 5' RACE reads, giving one row per CDR3 protein. This table holds around 1.7 million distinct CDR3 sequences, 32% found once. Sequencing was carried out using cord blood. The receptors derive from a newborn girl in good health.

This clonotype was seen only a few times. The rearrangement joins TRBV4-1 to TRBJ2-1; 8 nucleotides line up with TRBD1. CDR3 length: 13 amino acids. J lost 7 bases, V lost 5 bases, and 4 bases had no gene match. The germline V gene encodes CDR1 MGHRA and CDR2 YSYEKL. The CDR3 bases are TGCGCCAGCAGCTGGAGGACAGGGAATGAGCAGTTCTTC. Protein product: CASSWRTGNEQFF.

This clonotype has just one count. This rearrangement joins TRBV3-1 to TRBJ1-2; D gene unclear. This CDR3 has 15 residues. Trimming stripped 4 bases from V and 8 bases from J, with 20 bases between. CDR1 is LGHDT and CDR2 is YNNKEL in the germline V gene (reference sequence). CDR3 sequence: CASSPLGRRTWGYTF. Written as DNA, the CDR3 is TGTGCCAGCAGCCCCCTCGGGCGCCGTACTTGGGGCTACACCTTC.

The chain combines TRBV7-8 with TRBJ2-1; D perhaps matches TRBD1 (6 bases). V gave up 4 bases and J gave up 10 bases, with 17 bases separating them. The germline CDR1 and CDR2 sequences are SGHVS and FQNEAQ. The CDR3 covers 14 residues. This CDR3 reads CASSSPTHRDEQFF. In DNA, the CDR3 is TGTGCCAGCAGCTCACCTACTCACAGGGACGAGCAGTTCTTC. The variable domain in full, completed from reference TRBV7-8 and TRBJ2-1, reads GAGVSQSPRYKVAKRGQDVALRCDPISGHVSLFWYQQALGQGPEFLTYFQNEAQLDKSGLPSDRFFAERPEGSVSTLKIQRTQQEDSAVYLCASSSPTHRDEQFFGPGTRLTVL.

The J gene is TRBJ1-1, the V gene TRBV6-5; no clear D gene. V dropped 9 bases and J dropped 0 bases, with 17 bases sitting between them. The CDR3 has 15 amino acids. Looked up from germline, CDR1 is MNHEY and CDR2 is SVGAGI. CDR3: CARRRPLSMNTEAFF. The CDR3 bases are TGTGCCAGACGACGGCCCCTCTCAATGAACACTGAAGCTTTCTTT.

J is TRBJ1-2 and V is TRBV5-1; perhaps TRBD1 as D (5 bases). Per germline, CDR1 SGHRS and CDR2 YFSETQ. The V end was cut by 3 bases, the J end by 8 bases, with 20 bases between. The CDR3 is made up of 15 amino acids. The CDR3 protein is CASSWGGSGREGYTF. In DNA, the CDR3 is TGCGCCAGCAGCTGGGGCGGGTCCGGCCGCGAGGGCTACACCTTC.

The chain uses TRBV11-2 and TRBJ2-6; unclear D gene. The germline V and J ends were trimmed by 5 bases and 1 base, with 9 bases remaining between them. Germline loops: CDR1 SGHAT, CDR2 FQNNGV. The CDR3 contains 15 residues. CDR3 protein: CASSPDGSGANVLTF. CDR3 DNA sequence: TGTGCCAGCAGCCCCGACGGTTCTGGGGCCAACGTCCTGACTTTC.

The chain uses TRBV28 and TRBJ1-2; D is undetermined. There are 14 residues in the CDR3. The V end lost 2 bases, the J end lost 3 bases, and 10 bases lay between the germline ends. The germline CDR1 and CDR2 sequences are MDHEN and SYDVKM. In nucleotides, the CDR3 is TGTGCCAGCAGTTTAGGGGTTCGGCACTATGGCTACACCTTC. Translated, it gives CASSLGVRHYGYTF.